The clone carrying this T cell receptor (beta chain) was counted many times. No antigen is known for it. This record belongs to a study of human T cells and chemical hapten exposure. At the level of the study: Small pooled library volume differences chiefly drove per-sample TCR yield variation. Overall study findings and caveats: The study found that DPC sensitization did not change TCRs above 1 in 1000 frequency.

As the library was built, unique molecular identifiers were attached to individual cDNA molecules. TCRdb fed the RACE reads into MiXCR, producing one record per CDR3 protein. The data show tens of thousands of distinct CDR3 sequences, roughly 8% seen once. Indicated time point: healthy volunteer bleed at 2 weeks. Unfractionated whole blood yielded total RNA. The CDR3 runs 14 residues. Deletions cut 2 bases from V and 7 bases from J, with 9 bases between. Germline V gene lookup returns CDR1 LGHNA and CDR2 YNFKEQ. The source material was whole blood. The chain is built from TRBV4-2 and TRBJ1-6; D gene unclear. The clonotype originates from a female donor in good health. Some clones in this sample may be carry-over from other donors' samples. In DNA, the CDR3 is TGTGCCAGCAGCCAAAACAGAGAGAATTCACCCCTCCACTTT. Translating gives CASSQNRENSPLHF.